This is a list of T cell receptor beta chains from one sample in a study of blood T cells in healthy people across ages. TCRdb redid the calling of the 5' RACE reads with MiXCR, one entry per CDR3 protein. This table has 550,000 to 800,000 distinct CDR3 sequences, roughly 20% appearing once. The specimen was blood. The receptors shown here come from an older man in good health. Each CDR3 is given with its conserved first and last residue. A D gene is named only where the DNA matches it firmly. Clone size is given for some rows only: seen once, a few or many times, or a class if the clone is expanded.

clone_size | d_call | j_call | cdr3_length | v_call | cdr3_nt | cdr3_aa
few | TRBD2 | TRBJ2-7 | 15 | TRBV20-1 | TGCAGTGCTAGAGATAAGGGACTAGCGGGAGTCGAGCAGTACTTC | CSARDKGLAGVEQYF
few | - | TRBJ2-5 | 13 | TRBV18 | TGTGCCTCTCACACGGGGGTCGGGGAGACCCAGTACTTC | CASHTGVGETQYF
many | - | TRBJ2-5 | 11 | TRBV30 | TGTGCCTGGAGTGTAGGAGGGACCCAGTACTTC | CAWSVGGTQYF
many | - | TRBJ2-1 | 15 | TRBV5-1 | TGTGCCAGCAGCTTGGTTGCGGGCTCCTACAATGAGCAGTTCTTC | CASSLVAGSYNEQFF
few | TRBD2 | TRBJ2-7 | 14 | TRBV20-1 | TGCAGTGCGCCTCTAGCGGGCCAAGCCTACGAGCAGTACTTC | CSAPLAGQAYEQYF
few | TRBD2 | TRBJ2-1 | 16 | TRBV20-1 | TGCAGTGCTAGAGACCCAACTAGCGGAAGATACAATGAGCAGTTCTTC | CSARDPTSGRYNEQFF
many | - | TRBJ2-1 | 10 | TRBV3-1 | TGTGCCAGCAGCCGCGATGAGCAGTTCTTC | CASSRDEQFF
few | - | TRBJ2-3 | 15 | TRBV9 | TGTGCCAGCAGCCCGGAAGGCAGGGGCGCAGATACGCAGTACTTT | CASSPEGRGADTQYF
few | - | TRBJ2-1 | 12 | TRBV5-5 | TGTGCCAGCAGCTTCTTACAGGATGAGCAGTTCTTC | CASSFLQDEQFF
- | - | TRBJ1-1 | 14 | TRBV6-6 | TGTGCCAGCAGTTACGCAGGAAGGGACACTGAAGCTTTCTTT | CASSYAGRDTEAFF